This T cell receptor beta chain was sequenced in a study of cytomegalovirus exposure and HLA in healthy donors. A multiplex PCR was run with 60 Vbeta primers and 13 Jbeta primers. Profiling relied on immunoSEQ multiplex PCR, and the TCRdb table lists in-frame clones only, not all of them. The sample has fewer than 200,000 clones; approximately 82% are singletons. Trimming pared 7 bases from V and 0 bases from J, leaving 10 bases between. CDR1 is LNHDA, CDR2 SQIVND, per germline (reference sequence). This CDR3 region has 13 residues. The sample taken for sequencing was PBMCs. The sequence was obtained from a young woman in good health and CMV-seronegative. The rearrangement links TRBV19 to TRBJ2-7; D gene ambiguous. In nucleotides, the CDR3 is TGTGCCAGTAAGGAAGAGGACTCCTACGAGCAGTACTTC. Translation gives CASKEEDSYEQYF. The full variable domain, with the rest looked up from reference TRBV19 and TRBJ2-7, is DGGITQSPKYLFRKEGQNVTLSCEQNLNHDAMYWYRQDPGQGLRLIYYSQIVNDFQKGDIAEGYSVSREKKESFPLTVTSAQKNPTAFYLCASKEEDSYEQYFGPGTRLTVT.